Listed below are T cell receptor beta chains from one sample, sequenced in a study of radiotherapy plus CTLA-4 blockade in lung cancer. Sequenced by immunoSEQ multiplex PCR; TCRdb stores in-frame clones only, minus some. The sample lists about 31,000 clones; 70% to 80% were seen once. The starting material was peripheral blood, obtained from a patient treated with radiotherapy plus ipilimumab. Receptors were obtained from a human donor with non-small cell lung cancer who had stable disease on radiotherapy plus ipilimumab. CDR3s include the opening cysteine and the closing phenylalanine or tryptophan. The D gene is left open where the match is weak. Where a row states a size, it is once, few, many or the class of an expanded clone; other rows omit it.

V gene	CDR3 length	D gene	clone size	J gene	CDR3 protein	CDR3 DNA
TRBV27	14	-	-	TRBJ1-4	CASSLTGFYEKLFF	TGTGCCAGCAGTCTGACAGGTTTTTATGAAAAACTGTTTTTT
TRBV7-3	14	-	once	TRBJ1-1	CASSLSGMNTEAFF	TGTGCCAGCAGCTTAAGTGGGATGAACACTGAAGCTTTCTTT
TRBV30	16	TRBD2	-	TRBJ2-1	CAWSFRGSGGANEQFF	TGTGCCTGGAGTTTCCGGGGTAGCGGGGGGGCGAATGAGCAGTTCTTC
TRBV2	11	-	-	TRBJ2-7	CASREPREQYF	TGTGCCAGCAGAGAACCTCGGGAGCAGTACTTC
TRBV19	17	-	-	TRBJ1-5	CASSFQEGLYSNQPQHF	TGTGCCAGTAGTTTCCAGGAAGGGCTCTATAGCAATCAGCCCCAGCATTTT
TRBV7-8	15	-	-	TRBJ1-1	CASSPGGGGSTEAFF	TGTGCCAGCAGCCCGGGGGGGGGCGGGAGCACTGAAGCTTTCTTT
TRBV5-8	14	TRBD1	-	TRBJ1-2	CASSWTGANYGYTF	TGTGCCAGCAGCTGGACAGGGGCTAACTATGGCTACACCTTC
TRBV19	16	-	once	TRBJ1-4	CASSRRVGIGNEKLFF	TGTGCCAGTAGTAGAAGAGTGGGGATTGGTAATGAAAAACTGTTTTTT
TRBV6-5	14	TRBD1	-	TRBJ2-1	CASSTADRYNEQFF	TGTGCCAGCAGCACCGCGGACAGGTACAATGAGCAGTTCTTC
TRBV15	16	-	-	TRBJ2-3	CATSSSLSSRADTQYF	TGTGCCACCAGCAGTTCATTATCCTCTCGCGCAGATACGCAGTATTTT
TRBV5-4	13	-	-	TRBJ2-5	CASSLVGKETQYF	TGTGCCAGCAGCTTAGTAGGGAAAGAGACCCAGTACTTC
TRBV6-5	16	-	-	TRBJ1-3	CASSYSTVFSGNTIYF	TGTGCCAGCAGTTACTCGACCGTGTTCTCTGGAAACACCATATATTTT
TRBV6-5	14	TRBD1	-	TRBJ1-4	CASSPGQGWEKLFF	TGTGCCAGCAGTCCGGGACAGGGCTGGGAAAAACTGTTTTTT
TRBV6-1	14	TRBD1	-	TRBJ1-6	CASSTADRGTPLHF	TGTGCCAGCAGTACCGCCGACAGGGGGACGCCCCTCCACTTT
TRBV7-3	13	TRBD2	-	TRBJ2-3	CASSSRGSDTQYF	TGTGCCAGCAGCTCGCGGGGGTCAGATACGCAGTATTTT
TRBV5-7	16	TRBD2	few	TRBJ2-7	CASSRTSGGRANEQYF	TGTGCCAGCAGCCGAACTAGCGGGGGTCGGGCAAACGAGCAGTACTTC
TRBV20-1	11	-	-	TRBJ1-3	CSAALGNTIYF	TGCAGTGCTGCCTTGGGAAACACCATATATTTT
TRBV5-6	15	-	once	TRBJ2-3	CASSSTDTHTDTQYF	TGTGCCAGCAGCTCTACAGATACTCACACAGATACGCAGTATTTT
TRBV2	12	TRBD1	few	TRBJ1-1	CANRDRVTEAFF	TGTGCCAACCGGGACAGGGTCACTGAAGCTTTCTTT
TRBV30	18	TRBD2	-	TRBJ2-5	CAWSVPGLAGGPLETQYF	TGTGCCTGGAGTGTACCGGGACTAGCGGGGGGGCCATTAGAGACCCAGTACTTC
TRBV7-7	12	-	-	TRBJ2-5	CASSREGQTQYF	TGTGCCAGCAGCCGTGAAGGTCAGACCCAGTACTTC
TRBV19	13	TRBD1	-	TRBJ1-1	CASTGQGATEAFF	TGTGCCAGTACGGGACAGGGGGCCACTGAAGCTTTCTTT
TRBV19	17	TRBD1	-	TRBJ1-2	CASSSVLAGQENYGYTF	TGTGCCAGTAGTTCCGTTCTCGCTGGACAGGAGAACTATGGCTACACCTTC
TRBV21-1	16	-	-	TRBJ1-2	CASSKEYAWLSHGYTF	TGTGCCAGCAGCAAAGAATACGCGTGGCTTAGCCATGGCTACACCTTC
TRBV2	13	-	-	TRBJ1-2	CASSERHPYGYTF	TGTGCCAGCAGTGAAAGACATCCCTATGGCTACACCTTC
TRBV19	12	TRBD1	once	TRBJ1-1	CASSFRQGEAFF	TGTGCCAGTAGTTTCAGACAGGGGGAAGCTTTCTTT
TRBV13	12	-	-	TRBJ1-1	CASSLGDTEAFF	TGTGCCAGCAGCCTAGGGGACACTGAAGCTTTCTTT
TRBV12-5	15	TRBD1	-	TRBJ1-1	CASGPGPSGQPTAFF	TGTGCTAGTGGCCCAGGGCCGTCGGGACAGCCTACGGCTTTCTTT
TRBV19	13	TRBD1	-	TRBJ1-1	CASSKQGYTEAFF	TGTGCCAGTAGTAAACAGGGGTATACTGAAGCTTTCTTT
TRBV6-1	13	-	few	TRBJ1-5	CASSIRQNQPQHF	TGTGCCAGCAGTATACGACAGAATCAGCCCCAGCATTTT
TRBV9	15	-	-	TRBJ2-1	CASSVSSGSYNEQFF	TGTGCCAGCAGCGTGTCCAGCGGATCCTACAATGAGCAGTTCTTC
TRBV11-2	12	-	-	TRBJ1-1	CASSLQGAEAFF	TGTGCCAGCAGCTTACAGGGCGCTGAAGCTTTCTTT
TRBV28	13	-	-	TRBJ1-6	CASSGGVVVALHF	TGTGCCAGCAGTGGGGGGGTGGTAGTGGCCCTCCACTTT
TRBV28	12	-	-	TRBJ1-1	CASYSANTEAFF	TGTGCCAGCTACAGTGCGAACACTGAAGCTTTCTTT
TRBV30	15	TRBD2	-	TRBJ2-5	CAWSVRLASQETQYF	TGTGCCTGGAGTGTCAGACTAGCGTCCCAAGAGACCCAGTACTTC
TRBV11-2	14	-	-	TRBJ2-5	CASSTLGEAETQYF	TGTGCCAGCAGCACGTTAGGGGAAGCGGAGACCCAGTACTTC
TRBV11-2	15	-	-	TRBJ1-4	CASSLGLGINEKLFF	TGTGCCAGCAGCCTAGGTTTGGGGATCAATGAAAAACTGTTTTTT
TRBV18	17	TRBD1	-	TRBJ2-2	CASSPRRDSSNTGELFF	TGTGCCAGCTCACCACGAAGGGACAGCTCGAACACCGGGGAGCTGTTTTTT